The rows below give T cell receptor beta chains drawn from one sample of a study of blood T cell repertoires in COVID-19. Sequencing used immunoSEQ multiplex PCR; TCRdb keeps in-frame clones, though not all of them. The table shows under 200,000 clones, with about three quarters occurring only once. Sequenced input: peripheral blood. All receptors come from a man between 65 and 85 years old with acute or convalescent COVID-19. CDR3s include the opening cysteine and the closing phenylalanine or tryptophan. The D gene is left open where the match is weak. Not every row has a clone size; where given, it reads once, few, many or a size class.

CASSERGPVDTQYF | TGTGCCAGCAGTGAGCGGGGTCCGGTGGATACGCAGTATTTT | NA | NA | TRBV2 | 14 | TRBJ2-3
CASSLSTNNEQFF | TGCGCCAGCAGCTTATCGACTAACAATGAGCAGTTCTTC | NA | few | TRBV5-1 | 13 | TRBJ2-1
CASSRDLAMAGDIQYF | TGTGCCAGCAGCCGCGACCTAGCGATGGCCGGAGACATTCAGTACTTC | NA | NA | TRBV9 | 16 | TRBJ2-4
CASSQSGHNRNTEAFF | TGCGCCAGCAGTCAATCGGGGCATAACCGGAACACTGAAGCTTTCTTT | NA | few | TRBV23-1 | 16 | TRBJ1-1
CASRGTGMGNQPQHF | TGTGCCAGCAGGGGGACAGGGATGGGCAATCAGCCCCAGCATTTT | TRBD1 | once | TRBV6-5 | 15 | TRBJ1-5
CASRGGWNEQFF | TGTGCCAGCAGGGGGGGGTGGAATGAGCAGTTCTTC | TRBD2 | NA | TRBV6-5 | 12 | TRBJ2-1
CASSLTGLAGGDEQFF | TGTGCCAGCAGCTTAACGGGGCTAGCGGGAGGGGATGAGCAGTTCTTC | TRBD2 | NA | TRBV7-3 | 16 | TRBJ2-1
CASSLGGSKETQYF | TGTGCCAGCAGTTTAGGGGGGTCCAAAGAGACCCAGTACTTC | NA | NA | TRBV27 | 14 | TRBJ2-5
CASSSWTGNTQYF | TGTGCCAGTAGTAGCTGGACAGGGAACACCCAGTACTTC | TRBD1 | NA | TRBV19 | 13 | TRBJ2-5
CASSLAGQGTYEQYF | TGTGCCAGCAGCTTGGCGGGACAGGGGACCTACGAGCAGTACTTC | TRBD1 | NA | TRBV5-4 | 15 | TRBJ2-7
CSASDDSYSGANVLTF | TGCAGTGCTAGTGATGACAGCTATTCTGGGGCCAACGTCCTGACTTTC | NA | NA | TRBV20-1 | 16 | TRBJ2-6
CASRGVQETQYF | TGTGCCAGCCGGGGGGTACAAGAGACCCAGTACTTC | TRBD2 | NA | TRBV6-5 | 12 | TRBJ2-5